This T cell receptor beta chain was observed in a study of T cells in Graves' hyperthyroidism and ophthalmopathy. A word on this clonotype: Antigen: not known.

Amplified TCR beta CDR3 regions came from RNA transcripts. The study used the HTBI primer set for a first-round RT-PCR of the TCR CDR3. TCRdb re-called the multiplex PCR reads with MiXCR, one entry per CDR3 protein. The data show around 380,000 distinct CDR3 sequences, less than 15% seen once. Study results and caveats: Blood held most thyroid clonotypes expanded above 0.001 frequency.

Fresh peripheral blood, around 9.3 ml of it, supplied the PBMCs. Material for sequencing was blood. This clonotype originated in a man under 40 with Graves' hyperthyroidism that later progressed to Graves' ophthalmopathy.

CDR3 bases: TGTGCCAGCAGCTTGGCCGGGACTAGCGGTTCGAGGGAGCTGTTTTTT. This translates into CASSLAGTSGSRELFF. The rearrangement uses TRBV5-6 and TRBJ2-2; 11 bases align to TRBD2. The CDR3 is 16 amino acids. V lost 0 bases to trimming and J lost 9 bases; unmatched junction nucleotides: 7. The germline CDR1 and CDR2 sequences are SGHDT and YYEEEE.